This entry describes one T cell receptor beta chain. Its antigen is as yet unknown. One junction end does not reproduce the germline sequence, and a read error may be involved. Method: immunoSEQ multiplex PCR; TCRdb's copy keeps in-frame clones and lacks some. The repertoire has thousands of clones, roughly 76% of them found once; the top ten carry more than 15%. The data were obtained in a study of immune cell composition in non-small cell lung cancer. As for the study in general: Lung adenocarcinoma or squamous carcinoma made up most tumours.

Study results and limitations: Clones >0.5% enriched in tumour were rarer in adenocarcinoma (around 35%) than squamous (approximately 80%).

The CDR3 contains 11 residues. Germline CDR1 SEHNR, CDR2 FQNEAQ (reference sequence). Normal lung was sampled as far from the tumour as possible, at least 3 cm. Genomic DNA came from frozen unsorted single-cell suspensions. The sample was also linked to a second study, of CD4 T cells in lung cancer.

The rearrangement uses TRBV7-9 and TRBJ1-4, with 8 bases lining up with TRBD1. This clonotype originated in a human donor with non-small cell lung cancer. Sequencing was carried out using non-adjacent lung tissue. CDR3 sequence: CASSHGDRKVF. CDR3 sequence (DNA): TGTGCCAGCAGCCACGGGGACAGGAAGGTTTTT.